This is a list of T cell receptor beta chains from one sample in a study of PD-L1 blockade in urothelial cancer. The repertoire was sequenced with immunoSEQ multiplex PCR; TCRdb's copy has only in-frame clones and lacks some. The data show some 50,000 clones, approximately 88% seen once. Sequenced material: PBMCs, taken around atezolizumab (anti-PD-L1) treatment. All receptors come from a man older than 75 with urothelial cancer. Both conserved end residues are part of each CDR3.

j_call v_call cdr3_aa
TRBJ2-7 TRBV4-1 CASSLLPQGYEQYF
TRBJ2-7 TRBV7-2 CASSAGTSRLSSYEQYF
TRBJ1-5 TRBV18 CASSPDRVVGNQPQHF
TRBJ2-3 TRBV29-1 CSVGGRDTQYF
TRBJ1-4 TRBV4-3 CASSAGAAANEKLFF
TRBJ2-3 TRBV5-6 CASSLARTSGNRDF
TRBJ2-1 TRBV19 CASTAGGFEQFF
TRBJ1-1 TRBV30 CAWAGGPEAFF
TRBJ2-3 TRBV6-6 CASSARRQGSTDTQYF
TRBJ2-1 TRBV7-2 CASSLVAGGGDEQFF
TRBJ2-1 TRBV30 CAWNPGSVNNEQFF
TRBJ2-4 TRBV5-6 CASSQGGTKNIQYF
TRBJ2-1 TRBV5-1 CASSLQAGADEQFF